The T cell receptor (beta chain) under discussion was sequenced for a study of cytomegalovirus exposure and HLA in healthy donors. Germline CDR1 reads SEHNR; CDR2 reads FQNEAQ (reference sequence). This CDR3 contains 16 residues. Trimming took off 1 base at V and 0 bases at J, with 10 bases between the two ends. 13 Jbeta primers and 60 Vbeta primers were used for the PCR. Using immunoSEQ multiplex PCR, the repertoire was profiled, and TCRdb retains in-frame clones only, with some absent. The sample carries 150,000 to 200,000 clones, more than 65% recorded once. The receptor was isolated from a young man in good health and CMV-seropositive. This chain joins TRBV7-9 and TRBJ1-3; D gene ambiguous. The sequenced sample consisted of PBMCs. The CDR3 spells CASSLDFWASGNTIYF. As DNA, the CDR3 is TGTGCCAGCAGCTTAGATTTCTGGGCCTCTGGAAACACCATATATTTT. Based on the CDR3 plus reference TRBV7-9 and TRBJ1-3, the full variable domain is DTGVSQNPRHKITKRGQNVTFRCDPISEHNRLYWYRQTLGQGPEFLTYFQNEAQLEKSRLLSDRFSAERPKGSFSTLEIQRTEQGDSAMYLCASSLDFWASGNTIYFGEGSWLTVV.